What follows are 21 T cell receptor beta chains derived from one specimen sequenced in a study of cytomegalovirus exposure and HLA in healthy donors. The study ran its PCR with 60 Vbeta and 13 Jbeta primers. TCRdb's table, derived via immunoSEQ multiplex PCR, lists solely in-frame clones and lacks some. The top ten clones hold 1.2% of a sample with about 170,000 clones, approximately 80% of them seen once. Sequencing was carried out using PBMCs. Receptors were obtained from a boy between 2 and 10 years old in good health and CMV-seronegative.

V is TRBV4-3 and J is TRBJ2-5; 9 nucleotides agree with TRBD1. The germline V gene encodes CDR1 LGHNA and CDR2 YSLEER. The CDR3 extends over 15 amino acids. The ends lost 3 bases at V and 3 bases at J; junction bases unmatched: 5. The CDR3 DNA follows: TGCGCCAGCAGCCAGGGACAGGGTGGCGAAGAGACCCAGTACTTC. It specifies CASSQGQGGEETQYF.

This clone turned up a few times. V gene TRBV9 combines with J gene TRBJ1-1; possible D gene TRBD1, 5 bases. V dropped 3 bases and J dropped 8 bases, with 14 bases sitting between them. Germline CDR1 is SGDLS and CDR2 is YYNGEE. CDR3 length: 13 residues. In DNA form, the CDR3 reads TGTGCCAGCAGCGGGGGCTGGGGGGGAGAAGCTTTCTTT. Amino acid sequence: CASSGGWGGEAFF.

The chain uses TRBV6-5 and TRBJ1-5; 8 bases line up with TRBD1. Germline values: CDR1 MNHEY, CDR2 SVGAGI. The CDR3 is made up of 14 amino acids. With 5 bases clipped from V and 1 base from J, the junction kept 1 base outside the gene matches. In nucleotides, the CDR3 is TGTGCCAGCAGTCGACAGGGGAGCAATCAGCCCCAGCATTTT. It is translated as CASSRQGSNQPQHF.

The chain recombines TRBV5-5 with TRBJ2-7, with D possibly matching TRBD2 (6 bases). Germline lookup yields CDR1 SGHKS and CDR2 YYEKEE (reference sequence). This CDR3 is 14 amino acids long. Trimming pared 0 bases from V and 2 bases from J, leaving 9 bases between. The CDR3 region has the DNA TGTGCCAGCAGCTTGGAGGGACTTGCCTACGAGCAGTACTTC. Protein sequence: CASSLEGLAYEQYF.

The genes are TRBV5-6 and TRBJ1-6; TRBD1 matches 7 bases. The CDR3 consists of 13 residues. Germline V lookup: CDR1 SGHDT, CDR2 YYEEEE. The V segment lost 3 bases and the J segment 7 bases; nucleotides outside the gene matches: 1. In nucleotides, the CDR3 is TGTGCCAGCAGCTGGGGACAGAATTCACCCCTCCACTTT. Translation gives CASSWGQNSPLHF.

This chain uses TRBV30 with TRBJ1-4, with 7 bases identical to TRBD1. V lost 3 bases, J lost 0 bases, and 4 bases stayed unmatched. This CDR3 region has 15 residues. Germline loops: CDR1 GTSNPN, CDR2 SVGIG (reference sequence). Here the CDR3 reads CAWSPDRATNEKLFF. In nucleotides, the CDR3 is TGTGCCTGGAGCCCAGACAGGGCAACTAATGAAAAACTGTTTTTT.

This rearrangement joins TRBV6-5 to TRBJ2-1; D may be TRBD1 (6 bases). Between the trimmed V and J ends, which lost 0 bases and 7 bases, there was a span of 13 bases. The V gene's germline CDR1 is MNHEY and CDR2 SVGAGI. The CDR3 consists of 15 residues. CDR3 residues: CASSYSFQGRNEQFF. DNA for the CDR3: TGTGCCAGCAGTTACTCATTTCAGGGGAGAAATGAGCAGTTCTTC.

This clone was detected a few times. The J gene is TRBJ1-5, the V gene TRBV5-4, with D perhaps matching TRBD1 (5 bases). Germline V gives CDR1 SGHNT, CDR2 YYREEE (reference sequence). The CDR3 loop spans 14 amino acids. Trimming cost V 0 bases and J 3 bases, with 7 bases left between them. The CDR3 here is CASSLEGINQPQHF. DNA of the CDR3: TGTGCCAGCAGCTTGGAGGGGATCAATCAGCCCCAGCATTTT.

This sequence joins TRBV21-1 and TRBJ1-6; the DNA was not used to check the table's D call, TRBD1. TRBV21-1 is described as a pseudogene. The CDR3 is 15 amino acids. CDR3 in amino acids: CASRTTGQEAGPLHF. The CDR3 nucleotides are TGTGCCAGCAGGACTACGGGACAGGAAGCCGGACCCCTCCACTTT.

The chain couples TRBV18 to TRBJ1-1, with D perhaps TRBD1 (5 bases). Trimming left V 2 bases short and J 3 bases short, with 16 bases between. Germline V CDR1 and CDR2: KGHSH, LQKENI. The CDR3 loop spans 16 amino acids. The CDR3 loop is CASSPKTVGKDTEAFF. The DNA of the CDR3 is TGTGCCAGCTCACCAAAGACAGTGGGAAAGGACACTGAAGCTTTCTTT.

The chain recombines TRBV4-3 with TRBJ1-1; weak D call: TRBD1 (6 bases). Per the germline V gene, CDR1 is LGHNA and CDR2 is YSLEER. V was trimmed by 0 bases and J by 1 base, leaving 12 bases between them. CDR3 length equals 16 residues. CDR3 amino acids: CASSQDQGLKNTEAFF. The CDR3 DNA reads as TGCGCCAGCAGCCAAGATCAGGGGCTTAAGAACACTGAAGCTTTCTTT.

For this clone: Other DNA variants within this sample encode the same CDR3. The rearrangement links TRBV7-2 to TRBJ1-2; D may be TRBD1 (6 bases). V lost 0 bases to trimming and J lost 4 bases, with 9 bases between them. This CDR3 has 14 amino acids. CDR1 is SGHTA, CDR2 FQGNSA, per germline. CDR3 nucleotide sequence: TGTGCCAGCAGCTTAGCGCAGGGGTCCTATGGCTACACCTTC. Translating it yields CASSLAQGSYGYTF.

The chain is built from TRBV4-3 and TRBJ1-1, with 7 bases lining up with TRBD1. Germline V CDR1 and CDR2: LGHNA, YSLEER. The CDR3 runs 16 residues. The J segment lost 3 bases and the V segment lost 1 base, leaving 8 bases of the junction unmatched. CDR3 nucleotide sequence: TGCGCCAGCAGCCAAGTCTCAGGGGGTTTGGACACTGAAGCTTTCTTT. Encoded protein: CASSQVSGGLDTEAFF.

Only one count was recorded for this clone. The J gene is TRBJ1-6, the V gene TRBV6-5; TRBD1 matches at 8 bases. The germline V gene has CDR1 MNHEY and CDR2 SVGAGI. The CDR3 loop spans 14 amino acids. J was trimmed by 9 bases and V by 6 bases; bases with no gene match: 7. CDR3 loop: CASSADRGGSPLHF. The CDR3 region has the DNA TGTGCCAGCAGCGCCGACAGGGGCGGTTCACCCCTCCACTTT.

The rearrangement uses TRBV15 and TRBJ1-1; TRBD1 is a possible D gene (6 bases). Deletions cut 0 bases from V and 4 bases from J, with 9 bases between. CDR1 and CDR2 from the germline V gene are LNHNV and YYDKDF (reference sequence). This CDR3 is built from 14 residues. The CDR3, as DNA: TGTGCCACCAGCAGAGAAGGGGGGGGCACTGAAGCTTTCTTT. Its protein product is CATSREGGGTEAFF.

V gene TRBV2 combines with J gene TRBJ1-3; D is uncertain. The V gene lost 0 bases and the J gene lost 6 bases, with 9 bases spanning the gap. The germline V gene has CDR1 SNHLY and CDR2 FYNNEI. The CDR3 is 14 residues long. This chain's CDR3 is CASSEAGWQNTIYF. CDR3 nucleotides: TGTGCCAGCAGTGAAGCCGGGTGGCAAAACACCATATATTTT.

The chain is built from TRBV30 and TRBJ2-3; TRBD2 is a possible D gene (5 bases). This CDR3 has 15 amino acids. In germline, CDR1 is GTSNPN, CDR2 SVGIG (reference sequence). Deletions cut 4 bases from V and 0 bases from J, with 14 bases between. CDR3 bases: TGTGCCTGGACCTCTGGGAGCGGTAGCACAGATACGCAGTATTTT. Translation: CAWTSGSGSTDTQYF.

V and J are TRBV29-1 and TRBJ2-1; the D gene is possibly TRBD2 (5 bases). Trimming stripped 6 bases from V and 7 bases from J, with 10 bases between. The CDR3 contains 11 residues. Per germline, CDR1 SQVTM and CDR2 ANQGSEA. CDR3 sequence (DNA): TGCAGCGTCACACTAGTGAATGAGCAGTTCTTC. Protein sequence: CSVTLVNEQFF.

A few counts support this clone. V and J are TRBV29-1 and TRBJ1-2; D uncertain. The CDR3 has 13 residues. V lost 2 bases to trimming and J lost 0 bases, with 7 bases between them. Germline V lookup: CDR1 SQVTM, CDR2 ANQGSEA. CDR3 DNA: TGCAGCGTTGAACCTAGCTCTAACTATGGCTACACCTTC. This encodes CSVEPSSNYGYTF.

Comment on this clone: In the same sample, other DNA sequences code for this CDR3. This chain uses TRBV29-1 with TRBJ1-2, with 12 bases matching TRBD1. J was trimmed by 8 bases and V by 7 bases; bases with no gene match: 5. Germline lookup yields CDR1 SQVTM and CDR2 ANQGSEA. The CDR3 has 12 amino acids. The CDR3 loop is CSDSGTGGGYTF. The CDR3 nucleotides read TGCAGCGACTCCGGGACAGGGGGCGGCTACACCTTC. The entire variable domain, with the rest obtained from reference TRBV29-1 and TRBJ1-2, is as follows: SAVISQKPSRDICQRGTSLTIQCQVDSQVTMMFWYRQQPGQSLTLIATANQGSEATYESGFVIDKFPISRPNLTFSTLTVSNMSPEDSSIYLCSDSGTGGGYTFGSGTRLTVV.

The chain links TRBV5-4 to TRBJ1-1; D unresolved. Germline V gene lookup returns CDR1 SGHNT and CDR2 YYREEE (reference sequence). The CDR3 consists of 15 residues. V lost 2 bases to trimming and J lost 0 bases, with 11 bases between them. Here the CDR3 DNA reads TGTGCCAGCAGCTTATTAGTTGGTATGAACACTGAAGCTTTCTTT. This encodes CASSLLVGMNTEAFF. Full variable domain (rest looked up from reference TRBV5-4 and TRBJ1-1): ETGVTQSPTHLIKTRGQQVTLRCSSQSGHNTVSWYQQALGQGPQFIFQYYREEENGRGNFPPRFSGLQFPNYSSELNVNALELDDSALYLCASSLLVGMNTEAFFGQGTRLTVV.